Listed here are 21 T cell receptor beta chains from one sample, sequenced in a study of cytomegalovirus exposure and HLA in healthy donors. In the PCR, 60 Vbeta and 13 Jbeta primers were used. Sequencing was performed with immunoSEQ multiplex PCR; in TCRdb, only in-frame clones are kept and a portion is missing. Among hundreds of thousands of clones listed, 77% were seen once. Material for sequencing was PBMCs. These receptors were taken from a woman aged 55-69 years in good health and CMV-seropositive.

V and J are TRBV18 and TRBJ1-1; TRBD1 agrees at 12 bases. CDR1 and CDR2 from the germline V gene are KGHSH and LQKENI. CDR3 length: 17 residues. V lost 3 bases and J lost 4; bases outside the gene matches: 9. The chain's CDR3 is CASSPTGTGGASTEAFF. The CDR3, as DNA: TGTGCCAGCTCACCGACCGGGACAGGGGGCGCGTCCACTGAAGCTTTCTTT.

The chain carries TRBV29-1 and TRBJ2-7, with 9 bases that match TRBD2. Germline loops: CDR1 SQVTM, CDR2 ANQGSEA. This CDR3 has 14 residues. V was pared by 3 bases and J by 8 bases, with 11 bases of the junction left unmatched. CDR3 DNA sequence: TGCAGCGTTGAGGCTAGCGGGGTTACTACGAAGCAGTACTTC. Protein sequence: CSVEASGVTTKQYF.

Note on this clone: One end of the junction is discordant with germline, which a read error may explain. This sequence joins TRBV15 and TRBJ2-2; TRBD1 agrees at 8 bases. Germline V gene sequence: CDR1 LNHNV, CDR2 YYDKDF (reference sequence). CDR3 length: 16 residues. In DNA form, the CDR3 reads TGTGCCACCAGCAGGGGGACAGGCGCGAAGACCGGGGAGCTGTTTTTT. It translates to CATSRGTGAKTGELFF.

The rearrangement joins TRBV4-1 to TRBJ2-3, with D perhaps matching TRBD2 (5 bases). Per germline, CDR1 MGHRA and CDR2 YSYEKL. Trimming took 6 bases from V and 1 from J, leaving 8 bases between them. The CDR3 consists of 13 residues. The CDR3 loop is CASSTGGTDTQYF. The CDR3 nucleotides read TGCGCCAGCAGTACCGGGGGCACAGATACGCAGTATTTT.

The chain couples TRBV27 to TRBJ2-6, with TRBD1 matching over 8 bases. The CDR3 has 17 amino acids. V gave up 6 bases and J gave up 0 bases; unmatched junction bases: 7. Germline V lookup: CDR1 MNHEY, CDR2 SMNVEV (reference sequence). The CDR3 DNA reads as TGTGCCAGCAGACGGGACAGGTTGCTCTCTGGGGCCAACGTCCTGACTTTC. Translated: CASRRDRLLSGANVLTF.

J is TRBJ2-7 and V is TRBV28, with TRBD2 identical over 8 bases. V was clipped by 3 bases and J by 4 bases; unmatched bases: 5. Looked up from germline, CDR1 is MDHEN and CDR2 is SYDVKM. The CDR3 is 14 residues long. CDR3 bases: TGTGCCAGCAGTTTGGCGGGGGGCCCTTACGAGCAGTACTTC. As protein: CASSLAGGPYEQYF.

As for this clone: At one end the junction does not follow the germline gene, possibly because of a read error. The chain recombines TRBV18 with TRBJ1-2; TRBD1 might be the D (5 bases). Germline CDR1 and CDR2: KGHSH and LQKENI. CDR3 length equals 13 residues. CDR3 sequence reads: CASSPREGPGAIF. DNA of the CDR3: TGTGCCAGCTCACCAAGGGAGGGCCCCGGGGCTATCTTC.

This clone was observed a few times. The CDR3 DNA reads TGTGCCAGCAGCTTAGGGGGAGTCATGAACACTGAAGCTTTCTTT. Translating it yields CASSLGGVMNTEAFF. The J gene is TRBJ1-1, the V gene TRBV7-9; no firm D call. CDR1 is SEHNR and CDR2 is FQNEAQ in the germline V gene (reference sequence). The CDR3 loop spans 15 amino acids. V lost 1 base, J lost 0 bases, and 9 bases lay in between.

The rearrangement links TRBV28 to TRBJ1-1; the D gene is possibly TRBD1 (5 bases). V lost 6 bases and J lost 11, with 19 bases in between. Germline CDR1 and CDR2: MDHEN and SYDVKM. The CDR3 consists of 13 residues. For the CDR3, the DNA is TGTGCCAGCAGACTTGACCAGGGTTTGACGGCTTTCTTT. This gives the protein CASRLDQGLTAFF.

The CDR3 reads CASSQSGAGGDYGYTF. CDR3 DNA: TGCGCCAGCAGTCAATCGGGGGCAGGGGGAGACTATGGCTACACCTTC. This chain joins TRBV23-1 and TRBJ1-2; 7 bases align to TRBD1. TRBV23-1 is placed among ORFs of uncertain function. Germline trimming cut 0 bases from V and 3 bases from J; bases unmatched to any gene: 7. This CDR3 spans 16 amino acids.

This chain uses TRBV7-2 with TRBJ1-5, with 8 bases identical to TRBD1. CDR3 length: 18 amino acids. V trimming: 2 bases; J trimming: 1 base; junction bases outside the gene matches: 10. CDR1 is SGHTA and CDR2 is FQGNSA in the germline V gene. CDR3 nucleotide sequence: TGTGCCAGCAGCTTAACCAACAGGGGGGTAGTCAGCAATCAGCCCCAGCATTTT. Its translation: CASSLTNRGVVSNQPQHF.

The V call is TRBV27, the J call TRBJ2-2; 12 nucleotides match TRBD1. From germline, CDR1 is MNHEY and CDR2 SMNVEV (reference sequence). The junction had 7 bases not matched to a gene; V was cut back by 5 bases and J by 0 bases. The CDR3 has 18 amino acids. The CDR3 sequence: CASSPDRDRGPNTGELFF. The CDR3 nucleotides are TGTGCCAGCAGTCCGGACCGGGACAGGGGGCCGAACACCGGGGAGCTGTTTTTT.

This chain joins TRBV7-9 and TRBJ2-1; TRBD2 is a possible D gene (6 bases). The CDR3 covers 13 residues. Looked up from germline, CDR1 is SEHNR and CDR2 is FQNEAQ (reference sequence). V was cut by 6 bases and J by 9 bases, with 15 bases left in between. The CDR3 sequence: CASRGGPGGEQFF. CDR3 coding DNA: TGTGCCAGCAGGGGGGGACCTGGGGGTGAGCAGTTCTTC.

The chain has TRBV7-9 and TRBJ2-1, with no clear D. Germline V lookup: CDR1 SEHNR, CDR2 FQNEAQ (reference sequence). The CDR3 consists of 14 residues. Trimming took 7 bases from V and 0 from J, leaving 10 bases between them. The CDR3 bases are TGTGCCAGCACCAATGAGAGCTCCTACAATGAGCAGTTCTTC. Translation: CASTNESSYNEQFF.

The chain is built from TRBV7-9 and TRBJ1-2; TRBD1 is a possible D gene (5 bases). Trimming left V 0 bases short and J 6 bases short, with 11 bases between. Germline assignment: CDR1 SEHNR and CDR2 FQNEAQ (reference sequence). This CDR3 comprises 14 residues. CDR3 region: CASSLASGVDGYTF. CDR3 DNA: TGTGCCAGCAGCTTAGCATCGGGGGTCGATGGCTACACCTTC.

V usage is TRBV28 and J usage is TRBJ1-1; TRBD1 aligns across 10 bases. The CDR3 consists of 15 residues. With 8 bases clipped from V and 0 bases from J, the junction kept 6 bases outside the gene matches. CDR1 MDHEN and CDR2 SYDVKM come from the germline V gene. The CDR3: CASRTGGGLNTEAFF. CDR3 coding DNA: TGTGCCAGCCGGACAGGGGGTGGATTGAACACTGAAGCTTTCTTT.

The chain is built from TRBV29-1 and TRBJ1-2, with TRBD1 matching 7 bases. The junction had 7 bases not matched to a gene; V was cut back by 7 bases and J by 2 bases. This CDR3 region has 13 residues. Germline loops: CDR1 SQVTM, CDR2 ANQGSEA. CDR3 coding DNA: TGCAGCGCTTCACAGGGGATAAACTATGGCTACACCTTC. Protein sequence: CSASQGINYGYTF.

The rearrangement links TRBV5-1 to TRBJ1-2; weak D call: TRBD1 (6 bases). V was pared by 6 bases and J by 4 bases, with 22 bases between. This CDR3 comprises 16 residues. Per the germline V gene, CDR1 is SGHRS and CDR2 is YFSETQ. The CDR3 spells CASNPQPTGAAYGYTF. CDR3 DNA sequence: TGCGCCAGCAACCCGCAACCGACAGGAGCCGCCTATGGCTACACCTTC.

The chain uses TRBV21-1 and TRBJ2-1; TRBD2 was called by the table and not checked on the DNA. TRBV21-1 has pseudogene status. CDR3 length: 18 amino acids. In nucleotides, the CDR3 is TGTGCCAGCAGCAAGGGGAGAGACGCAATAAGCGGGATTGGAGAGCAGTTCTTC. Translating it yields CASSKGRDAISGIGEQFF.

The table lists this clone with a few counts. The rearrangement uses TRBV11-2 and TRBJ2-1; 8 bases fit TRBD2. Germline trimming cut 4 bases from V and 4 bases from J; bases unmatched to any gene: 9. Germline-derived CDR1 and CDR2 are SGHAT and FQNNGV. The CDR3 is 16 residues long. The CDR3 loop is CASSSLIAGRYNEQFF. CDR3 nucleotide sequence: TGTGCCAGCAGCTCCTTAATAGCGGGAAGATACAATGAGCAGTTCTTC.

The V and J genes are TRBV7-9 and TRBJ1-1, with no clear D. The CDR3 totals 14 residues. V lost 1 base, J lost 1 base, and 7 bases lay in between. Germline V gives CDR1 SEHNR, CDR2 FQNEAQ (reference sequence). The DNA of the CDR3 is TGTGCCAGCAGCTTAGGTCCCAGGAACACTGAAGCTTTCTTT. It specifies CASSLGPRNTEAFF. The full variable domain, in which reference TRBV7-9 and TRBJ1-1 provide the parts outside the CDR3, is DTGVSQNPRHKITKRGQNVTFRCDPISEHNRLYWYRQTLGQGPEFLTYFQNEAQLEKSRLLSDRFSAERPKGSFSTLEIQRTEQGDSAMYLCASSLGPRNTEAFFGQGTRLTVV.